The subject of this entry is one TCR beta chain. In the authors' methods: Amplification with reference gene primers provided the estimates of nucleated cell counts. Libraries were prepared by immunoSEQ multiplex PCR; TCRdb keeps only in-frame clonotypes and omits some of them. V and J calls and clone size follow that table, whereas D and trimming were derived from the DNA. The sample consists of approximately 350,000 clones, around 88% of them appearing once. This record comes from a study of blood T cell repertoires in COVID-19. As for the study in general: Donors in the United States, Italy and Spain gave samples during acute or convalescent COVID-19. Sources were T cells, B-cell-depleted T cells, or PBMCs; the material itself was cDNA or gDNA.

Trimming shortened V by 3 bases and J by 3 bases, and 16 bases separated the two germline ends. CDR1 is LNHDA and CDR2 is SQIVND in the germline V gene (reference sequence). The CDR3 is 16 amino acids. The source is a woman aged 55-75 years with COVID-19, enrolled during active disease. The chain links TRBV19 to TRBJ2-3, with D maybe TRBD2 (6 bases). The sample taken for sequencing was peripheral blood. This CDR3 is CASSMPFGTGTDTQYF. DNA for the CDR3: TGTGCCAGTAGTATGCCCTTCGGGACTGGGACAGATACGCAGTATTTT.